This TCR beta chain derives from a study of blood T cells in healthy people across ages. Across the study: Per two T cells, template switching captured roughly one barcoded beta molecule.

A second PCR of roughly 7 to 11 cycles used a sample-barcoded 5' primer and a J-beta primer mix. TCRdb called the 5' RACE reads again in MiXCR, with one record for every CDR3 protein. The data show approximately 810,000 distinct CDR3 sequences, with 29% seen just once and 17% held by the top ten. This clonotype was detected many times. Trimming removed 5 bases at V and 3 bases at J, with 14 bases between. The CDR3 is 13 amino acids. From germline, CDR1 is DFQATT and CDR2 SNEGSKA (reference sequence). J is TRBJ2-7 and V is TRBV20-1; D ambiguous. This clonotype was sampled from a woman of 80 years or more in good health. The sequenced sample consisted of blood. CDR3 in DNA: TGCAGTGCTGAATCAGGTCGTGACTACGAGCAGTACTTC. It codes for CSAESGRDYEQYF.